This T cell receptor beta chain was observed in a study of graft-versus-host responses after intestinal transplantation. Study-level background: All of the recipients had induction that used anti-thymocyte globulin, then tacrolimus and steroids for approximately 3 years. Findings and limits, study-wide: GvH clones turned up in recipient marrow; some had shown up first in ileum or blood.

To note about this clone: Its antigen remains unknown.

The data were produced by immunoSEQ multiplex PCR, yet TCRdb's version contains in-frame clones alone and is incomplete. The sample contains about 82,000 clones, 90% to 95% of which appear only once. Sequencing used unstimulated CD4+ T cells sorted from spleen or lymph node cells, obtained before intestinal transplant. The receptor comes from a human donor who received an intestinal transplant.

The CDR3 region has the DNA TGTGCCAGCAGCCCCAGGGCCGGTAACTATGGCTACACCTTC. Residues: CASSPRAGNYGYTF. This chain links TRBV21-1 with TRBJ1-2; the DNA was not used to check the table's D call, TRBD1. TRBV21-1 is tagged as a pseudogene. The CDR3 contains 14 residues.